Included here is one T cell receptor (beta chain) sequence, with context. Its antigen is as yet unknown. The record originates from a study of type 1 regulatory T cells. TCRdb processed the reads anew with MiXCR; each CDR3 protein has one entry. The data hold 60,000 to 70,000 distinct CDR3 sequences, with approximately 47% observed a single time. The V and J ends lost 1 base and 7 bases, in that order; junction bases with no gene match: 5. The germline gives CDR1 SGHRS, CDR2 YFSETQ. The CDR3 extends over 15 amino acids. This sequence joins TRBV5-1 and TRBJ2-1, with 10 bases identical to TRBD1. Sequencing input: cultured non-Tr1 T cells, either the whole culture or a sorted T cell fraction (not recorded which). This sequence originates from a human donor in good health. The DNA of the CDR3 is TGCGCCAGCAGCTTGACAGGGACAGGGGTGAATGAGCAGTTCTTC. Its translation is CASSLTGTGVNEQFF.